This is a list of T cell receptor beta chains from one sample in a study of cytomegalovirus exposure and HLA in healthy donors. TCRdb's table, derived via immunoSEQ multiplex PCR, lists solely in-frame clones and lacks some. The table lists approximately 150,000 clones, about 80% of them singletons, with around 1.3% in the top ten. Sequences were obtained from PBMCs. Every receptor here comes from a woman in her 50s in good health and CMV-seronegative. Each CDR3 is given with its conserved first and last residue. A D gene is named only where the DNA matches it firmly. Size is stated for part of the rows, as once, few or many counts, or as a class when the clone is expanded.

v_gene: TRBV10-1; d_gene: TRBD1; abundance: NA; j_gene: TRBJ2-2; CDR3aa: CASSEGTANTGELFF; CDR3nt: TGCGCCAGCAGTGAGGGGACAGCGAACACCGGGGAGCTGTTTTTT
v_gene: TRBV7-2; d_gene: NA; abundance: NA; j_gene: TRBJ2-7; CDR3aa: CASSSVTGTPPGYEQYF; CDR3nt: TGTGCCAGCAGCTCCGTTACCGGGACACCTCCGGGCTACGAGCAGTACTTC
v_gene: TRBV28; d_gene: TRBD1; abundance: NA; j_gene: TRBJ1-6; CDR3aa: CASSKRTGDNSPLHF; CDR3nt: TGTGCCAGCAGTAAAAGGACAGGGGATAATTCACCCCTCCACTTT
v_gene: TRBV7-6; d_gene: NA; abundance: once; j_gene: TRBJ2-1; CDR3aa: CASSLTSGYSYNEQFF; CDR3nt: TGTGCCAGCAGCTTAACCAGCGGATACTCCTACAATGAGCAGTTCTTC
v_gene: TRBV9; d_gene: TRBD1; abundance: NA; j_gene: TRBJ1-6; CDR3aa: CASSVGPGTDNSPLHF; CDR3nt: TGTGCCAGCAGCGTAGGCCCGGGGACAGATAATTCACCCCTCCACTTT
v_gene: TRBV30; d_gene: NA; abundance: NA; j_gene: TRBJ2-7; CDR3aa: CAWARVYEQYF; CDR3nt: TGTGCCTGGGCCAGGGTGTACGAGCAGTACTTC
v_gene: TRBV5-4; d_gene: NA; abundance: NA; j_gene: TRBJ1-2; CDR3aa: CASSLGGEGGYTF; CDR3nt: TGTGCCAGCAGCTTGGGAGGGGAGGGTGGCTACACCTTC
v_gene: TRBV13; d_gene: TRBD2; abundance: NA; j_gene: TRBJ2-2; CDR3aa: CASSPEGLARGTGELFF; CDR3nt: TGTGCCAGCAGCCCAGAGGGACTAGCGAGGGGCACCGGGGAGCTGTTTTTT
v_gene: TRBV10-3; d_gene: TRBD1; abundance: few; j_gene: TRBJ1-1; CDR3aa: CATLQGGDTEAFF; CDR3nt: TGTGCCACCCTACAGGGGGGTGACACTGAAGCTTTCTTT
v_gene: TRBV28; d_gene: NA; abundance: once; j_gene: TRBJ1-2; CDR3aa: CASRGGGGGGRNYGYTF; CDR3nt: TGTGCCAGCAGGGGGGGCGGGGGCGGGGGCCGGAACTATGGCTACACCTTC
v_gene: TRBV28; d_gene: TRBD1; abundance: few; j_gene: TRBJ1-3; CDR3aa: CASSRQGPGNTIYF; CDR3nt: TGTGCCAGCAGTCGACAGGGCCCGGGAAACACCATATATTTT
v_gene: TRBV28; d_gene: NA; abundance: NA; j_gene: TRBJ2-2; CDR3aa: CASSVPTGTLLAGELFF; CDR3nt: TGTGCCAGCAGCGTTCCGACAGGGACTTTATTAGCCGGGGAGCTGTTTTTT
v_gene: TRBV28; d_gene: NA; abundance: NA; j_gene: TRBJ1-4; CDR3aa: CASSHGGSANEKLFF; CDR3nt: TGTGCCAGCAGTCACGGAGGAAGTGCTAATGAAAAACTGTTTTTT
v_gene: TRBV25-1; d_gene: TRBD1; abundance: once; j_gene: TRBJ1-2; CDR3aa: CASSESKGQGSLNYGYTF; CDR3nt: TGTGCCAGCAGTGAAAGTAAGGGACAGGGGTCCCTTAACTATGGCTACACCTTC
v_gene: TRBV27; d_gene: NA; abundance: once; j_gene: TRBJ1-5; CDR3aa: CASSLSIRGGTWQPQHF; CDR3nt: TGTGCCAGCAGTTTATCGATACGGGGGGGGACGTGGCAGCCCCAGCATTTT
v_gene: TRBV5-4; d_gene: NA; abundance: NA; j_gene: TRBJ2-5; CDR3aa: CASSLRDLNQETQYF; CDR3nt: TGTGCCAGCAGCTTGCGGGACTTAAATCAAGAGACCCAGTACTTC
v_gene: TRBV2; d_gene: NA; abundance: NA; j_gene: TRBJ2-5; CDR3aa: CASSPGTKETQYF; CDR3nt: TGTGCCAGCAGCCCGGGTACTAAAGAGACCCAGTACTTC
v_gene: TRBV30; d_gene: NA; abundance: NA; j_gene: TRBJ2-1; CDR3aa: CAWSVKGAYNEQFF; CDR3nt: TGTGCCTGGAGTGTGAAGGGGGCCTACAATGAGCAGTTCTTC
v_gene: TRBV28; d_gene: NA; abundance: NA; j_gene: TRBJ1-4; CDR3aa: CASSRGPARGEEKLFF; CDR3nt: TGTGCCAGCAGTCGTGGGCCCGCCAGGGGAGAAGAAAAACTGTTTTTT
v_gene: TRBV10-3; d_gene: NA; abundance: few; j_gene: TRBJ2-1; CDR3aa: CAIRPDGYNEQFF; CDR3nt: TGTGCCATCAGACCAGACGGGTACAATGAGCAGTTCTTC
v_gene: TRBV28; d_gene: NA; abundance: NA; j_gene: TRBJ2-2; CDR3aa: CASSRTANTGELFF; CDR3nt: TGTGCCAGCAGTAGAACAGCGAACACCGGGGAGCTGTTTTTT
v_gene: TRBV7-2; d_gene: TRBD1; abundance: NA; j_gene: TRBJ2-7; CDR3aa: CASSLASGGTYEQYF; CDR3nt: TGTGCCAGCAGCTTAGCGTCAGGGGGTACCTACGAGCAGTACTTC
v_gene: TRBV9; d_gene: NA; abundance: NA; j_gene: TRBJ1-1; CDR3aa: CASSVAGAPMNTEAFF; CDR3nt: TGTGCCAGCAGCGTTGCAGGGGCGCCCATGAACACTGAAGCTTTCTTT